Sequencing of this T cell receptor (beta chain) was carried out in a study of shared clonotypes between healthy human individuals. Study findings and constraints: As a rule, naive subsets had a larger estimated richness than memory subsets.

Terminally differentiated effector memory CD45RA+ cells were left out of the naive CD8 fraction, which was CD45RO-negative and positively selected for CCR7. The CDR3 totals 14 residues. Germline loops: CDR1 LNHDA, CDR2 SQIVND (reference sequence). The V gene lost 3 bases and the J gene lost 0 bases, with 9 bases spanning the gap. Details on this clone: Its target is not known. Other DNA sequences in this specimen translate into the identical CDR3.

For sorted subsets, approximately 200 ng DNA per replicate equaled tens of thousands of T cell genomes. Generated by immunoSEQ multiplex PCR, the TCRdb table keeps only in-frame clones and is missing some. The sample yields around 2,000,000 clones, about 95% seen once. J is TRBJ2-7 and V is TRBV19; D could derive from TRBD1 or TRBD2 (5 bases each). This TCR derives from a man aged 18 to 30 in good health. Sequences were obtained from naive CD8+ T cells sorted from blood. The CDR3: CASSIGGNSYEQYF. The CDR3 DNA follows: TGTGCCAGTAGTATTGGGGGTAACTCCTACGAGCAGTACTTC.